These T cell receptor beta chains were read from a single sample in a study of T cell responses to AZD1222 COVID-19 vaccine. Assay: immunoSEQ multiplex PCR; the TCRdb copy retains only in-frame clones and omits some. The table has 100,000 or so clones, around 83% seen once. The specimen was peripheral blood, collected on day 0 of AZD1222 vaccination. The receptors derive from an adult in good health. Both conserved end residues are part of each CDR3. A D gene is named only where the DNA matches it firmly. Clone size is given for some rows only: seen once, a few or many times, or a class if the clone is expanded.

>TRBV7-9|NA|TRBJ1-5|NA
CASSSGPTDNQPQHF
TGTGCCAGCAGCTCGGGGCCGACGGACAATCAGCCCCAGCATTTT
>TRBV7-3|TRBD2|TRBJ2-1|NA
CASSLTSTPGLAGGPTLDEQFF
TGTGCCAGCAGCTTAACTTCAACACCGGGACTAGCGGGAGGGCCCACCCTGGATGAGCAGTTCTTC
>TRBV5-6|NA|TRBJ1-6|NA
CASSLWVNSPLHF
TGTGCCAGCAGCTTGTGGGTAAATTCACCCCTCCACTTT
>TRBV5-4|TRBD1|TRBJ2-6|NA
CASSSGTDLSGANVLTF
TGTGCCAGCAGCTCCGGGACAGACCTCTCTGGGGCCAACGTCCTGACTTTC
>TRBV5-1|NA|TRBJ2-1|NA
CASSALQGSSYNEQFF
TGCGCCAGCAGCGCATTACAGGGTAGCTCCTACAATGAGCAGTTCTTC
>TRBV6-5|TRBD1|TRBJ2-7|once
CASGTGPSYEQYF
TGTGCCAGCGGGACAGGGCCCTCCTACGAGCAGTACTTC
>TRBV6-5|TRBD1|TRBJ2-7|NA
CASIGDRGQYEQYF
TGTGCCAGCATCGGCGACAGGGGGCAATACGAGCAGTACTTC
>TRBV27|NA|TRBJ1-2|NA
CASSFRPTNYGYTF
TGTGCCAGCAGTTTTAGACCTACTAACTATGGCTACACCTTC
>TRBV7-2|TRBD1|TRBJ1-5|few
CASSVGQGFQPQHF
TGTGCCAGCAGCGTCGGACAGGGGTTTCAGCCCCAGCATTTT
>TRBV7-2|NA|TRBJ1-4|NA
CASSLAFGEKLFF
TGTGCCAGCAGCTTAGCTTTCGGGGAAAAACTGTTTTTT
>TRBV5-6|NA|TRBJ2-5|once
CAWGVARDPQETQYF
TGTGCCTGGGGGGTGGCTCGGGACCCCCAAGAGACCCAGTACTTC
>TRBV5-1|NA|TRBJ2-3|NA
CASSLASGTGQATDTQYF
TGCGCCAGCAGCTTGGCTTCGGGGACTGGCCAGGCTACAGATACGCAGTATTTT
>TRBV5-5|NA|TRBJ1-2|NA
CASLRGPSYGYTF
TGTGCCAGCCTACGAGGACCGAGCTATGGCTACACCTTC
>TRBV28|TRBD1|TRBJ1-3|once
CASSHLQGSGNTIYF
TGTGCCAGCAGCCACCTACAGGGGTCTGGAAACACCATATATTTT
>TRBV9|NA|TRBJ2-7|NA
CASSLRGTGPREQYF
TGTGCCAGCAGCTTGAGGGGAACTGGGCCAAGGGAGCAGTACTTC